Reported below is one TCR beta chain. Its antigen is as yet unknown. The CDR3 has 13 amino acids. Germline lookup yields CDR1 MGHRA and CDR2 YSYEKL. J was trimmed by 8 bases and V by 4 bases; bases with no gene match: 7. The table came from immunoSEQ multiplex PCR; TCRdb's copy has only in-frame clones and leaves some out. Among roughly 100,000 clones, around 92% were seen once, and the ten largest hold about 0.24%. These data are taken from a study of OX40 agonist ivuxolimab in advanced cancers. Study-level results: The study found that CD8+ T cells averaged more expanded clones than CD4+.

Source: CD4+ or CD8+ T cells sorted from blood, taken in a trial of the OX40 agonist ivuxolimab. This chain links TRBV4-1 with TRBJ1-2; 7 nucleotides align to TRBD1. The clonotype was recovered from an adult with an advanced solid tumor such as melanoma, head and neck, liver or kidney cancer. The CDR3 here is CASSPDRVRGYTF. The CDR3 DNA follows: TGCGCCAGCAGCCCCGACAGGGTAAGAGGCTACACCTTC.